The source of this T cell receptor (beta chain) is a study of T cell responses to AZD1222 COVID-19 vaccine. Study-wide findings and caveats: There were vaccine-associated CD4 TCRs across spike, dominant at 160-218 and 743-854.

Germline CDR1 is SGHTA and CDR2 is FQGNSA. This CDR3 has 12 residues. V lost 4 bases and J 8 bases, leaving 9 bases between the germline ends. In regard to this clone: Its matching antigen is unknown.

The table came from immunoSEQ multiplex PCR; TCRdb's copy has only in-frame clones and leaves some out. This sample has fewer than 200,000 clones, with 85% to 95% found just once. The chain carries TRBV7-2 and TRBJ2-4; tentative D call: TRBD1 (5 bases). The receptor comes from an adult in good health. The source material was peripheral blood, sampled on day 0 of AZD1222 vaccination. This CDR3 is CASSYRKDIQYF. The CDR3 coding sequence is TGTGCCAGCAGCTACAGGAAAGACATTCAGTACTTC.